These 17 T cell receptor beta chains came from one sample sequenced in a study of cytomegalovirus exposure and HLA in healthy donors (dated by TCRdb to between 2016 and 2019). Receptors were amplified or captured by the immunoSEQ multiplex PCR assay. For the multiplex PCR, a mixture combining 60 forward primers for TCR Vbeta segments and 13 reverse primers for TCR Jbeta segments was used. Entries here come from immuneACCESS through TCRdb and include only in-frame sequences with V and J called. Some clones fail to appear in such tables; in the studies checked, an unresolved V gene covers under half of the shortfall, and the cause of the remainder is unknown. The sample table shows about 94,000 clones, and around 80% are seen once. 0.76% of the sample is taken by the ten largest. The sequencing sample was made of PBMCs. All receptors derive from a woman between 55 and 75 years old in good health and CMV-seronegative.

V usage is TRBV9 and J usage is TRBJ1-1, with 7 bases aligning to TRBD1. In germline, CDR1 is SGDLS, CDR2 YYNGEE. Losses at the gene ends were 3 bases for V and 2 bases for J; bases not matched to a gene: 7. The CDR3 consists of 15 residues. DNA for the CDR3: TGTGCCAGCAGCGCCACGACAGGGCCCAACACTGAAGCTTTCTTT. This sequence encodes CASSATTGPNTEAFF.

The CDR3 protein is CASSSTFSRQETQYF. CDR3 nucleotides: TGTGCCAGCAGTTCTACGTTTTCCCGCCAAGAGACCCAGTACTTC. The chain has TRBV6-5 and TRBJ2-5; D not resolved. Germline values: CDR1 MNHEY, CDR2 SVGAGI. This CDR3 spans 15 amino acids. Trimming pared 4 bases from V and 1 base from J, leaving 13 bases between.

The rearrangement joins TRBV7-8 to TRBJ1-6, with D possibly TRBD1 on 6 matching bases. CDR1 SGHVS and CDR2 FQNEAQ come from the germline V gene. Trimming pared 1 base from V and 7 bases from J, leaving 8 bases between. The CDR3 spans 14 residues. CDR3 sequence (DNA): TGTGCCAGCAGCTTAGATCAGGGGAATTCACCCCTCCACTTT. Residues: CASSLDQGNSPLHF.

This sequence joins TRBV5-1 and TRBJ2-3, with 8 bases that match TRBD2. V lost 0 bases, J lost 3 bases, and 3 bases stayed unmatched. Per germline, CDR1 SGHRS and CDR2 YFSETQ. This CDR3 has 15 residues. Here the CDR3 reads CASSLAGGVTDTQYF. CDR3 sequence (DNA): TGCGCCAGCAGCTTGGCCGGGGGGGTAACAGATACGCAGTATTTT.

This chain links TRBV30 with TRBJ2-3; 9 bases map to TRBD2. The ends lost 4 bases at V and 4 bases at J; junction bases unmatched: 6. In germline, CDR1 is GTSNPN, CDR2 SVGIG (reference sequence). There are 14 residues in the CDR3. Here the CDR3 DNA reads TGTGCCTGGAATAGCGGGAGAGGACCAGATACGCAGTATTTT. This encodes CAWNSGRGPDTQYF.

The J gene is TRBJ1-6, the V gene TRBV6-5; 7 bases are shared with TRBD1. The V and J ends lost 10 bases and 7 bases, in that order; junction bases with no gene match: 10. The CDR3 spans 14 residues. The germline gives CDR1 MNHEY, CDR2 SVGAGI. The CDR3 DNA sequence: TGTGCCACCCGACCGACGACAGGGAATTCACCCCTCCACTTT. Translation gives CATRPTTGNSPLHF.

The chain joins TRBV25-1 to TRBJ1-2; 8 bases are a match to TRBD1. J was trimmed by 7 bases and V by 3 bases; bases with no gene match: 10. Germline-derived CDR1 and CDR2 are MGHDK and SYGVNS. This CDR3 is built from 15 residues. CDR3 DNA: TGTGCCAGCAGTGAGGGGGGCAGGGGGCGCATTGGCTACACCTTC. As protein: CASSEGGRGRIGYTF.

This clone was detected once. The rearrangement uses TRBV5-6 and TRBJ2-7, with 10 positions matching TRBD1. CDR1 and CDR2 (germline): SGHDT, YYEEEE. This CDR3 comprises 15 residues. J gave up 4 bases and V 3 bases, and 7 bases lay outside the gene matches. Here the CDR3 reads CASSWGQGMGYEQYF. The CDR3 DNA follows: TGTGCCAGCAGCTGGGGACAGGGGATGGGGTACGAGCAGTACTTC.

This chain connects TRBV6-5 to TRBJ1-5, with a possible D match to TRBD1 (5 bases). Trimming cost V 4 bases and J 5 bases, with 12 bases left between them. The CDR3 covers 14 residues. Germline CDR1 and CDR2: MNHEY and SVGAGI. DNA of the CDR3: TGTGCCAGCAGTTTGGGACGGGGGGATCAGCCCCAGCATTTT. Its translation is CASSLGRGDQPQHF.

The chain employs TRBV19 and TRBJ2-1, with a possible D match to TRBD2 (5 bases). This CDR3 region has 15 residues. CDR1 and CDR2 from the germline V gene are LNHDA and SQIVND (reference sequence). V was trimmed by 7 bases and J by 0 bases, leaving 13 bases between them. The CDR3 DNA reads TGTGCCAGTAACCAAGGACTTACCTCCTACAATGAGCAGTTCTTC. Amino acid sequence: CASNQGLTSYNEQFF.

This clone was seen only a few times. The chain carries TRBV6-1 and TRBJ2-2; TRBD2 agrees at 12 bases. The V gene end was trimmed by 4 bases and the J gene end by 2 bases; junction bases not matched to a gene: 2. The CDR3 runs to 16 residues. CDR1 and CDR2 from the germline V gene are MNHNS and SASEGT. The CDR3 DNA follows: TGTGCCAGCAGTGGGACTAGCGGGACTAACACCGGGGAGCTGTTTTTT. Encoded protein: CASSGTSGTNTGELFF.

The chain uses TRBV7-2 and TRBJ2-1, with a possible D match to TRBD1 (6 bases). CDR1 SGHTA and CDR2 FQGNSA come from the germline V gene. V lost 5 bases, J lost 5 bases, and 16 bases lay in between. The CDR3 is 15 residues long. The CDR3 sequence is CASSPTGTPNNEQFF. CDR3 nucleotides: TGTGCCAGCAGCCCAACCGGGACACCCAACAATGAGCAGTTCTTC.

The table lists this clone with a count of one. This chain uses TRBV29-1 with TRBJ1-2, with 8 bases identical to TRBD1. Trimming cost V 7 bases and J 7 bases; bases outside gene matches: 8. CDR3 length: 12 amino acids. The germline gives CDR1 SQVTM, CDR2 ANQGSEA. DNA of the CDR3: TGCAGCGCCGAAAGGACAGGGACTGGCTACACCTTC. It is translated as CSAERTGTGYTF.

V usage is TRBV27 and J usage is TRBJ1-3; D is unclear. The CDR3 is 15 amino acids. The ends were cut back, 3 bases at V and 0 bases at J, with 9 bases in the middle. CDR1 and CDR2 from the germline V gene are MNHEY and SMNVEV (reference sequence). This chain's CDR3 is CASSFGISSGNTIYF. The CDR3 DNA is TGTGCCAGCAGTTTCGGGATAAGCTCTGGAAACACCATATATTTT.

V is TRBV28 and J is TRBJ1-5, with D perhaps matching TRBD1 (6 bases). CDR1 is MDHEN, CDR2 SYDVKM, per germline. V lost 3 bases and J lost 4, with 16 bases in between. The CDR3 extends over 16 amino acids. CDR3 DNA: TGTGCCAGCAGTTTTAGTTTAGGACAGCGTAATCAGCCCCAGCATTTT. Residues: CASSFSLGQRNQPQHF.

The rearrangement uses TRBV7-9 and TRBJ1-4; 9 positions match TRBD1. CDR3 length: 14 residues. J lost 7 bases, V lost 6 bases, and 6 bases had no gene match. Germline lookup yields CDR1 SEHNR and CDR2 FQNEAQ (reference sequence). CDR3 nucleotide sequence: TGTGCCAGCAGTAAGGGACAGGGATCTGAAAAACTGTTTTTT. Translated: CASSKGQGSEKLFF.

This chain connects TRBV19 to TRBJ1-2; possible D gene TRBD1, 6 bases. The CDR3 sequence is 14 residues long. Germline loops: CDR1 LNHDA, CDR2 SQIVND (reference sequence). The V gene lost 2 bases and the J gene lost 4 bases, with 11 bases spanning the gap. CDR3 sequence: CASSIWGRGYGYTF. In DNA, the CDR3 is TGTGCCAGTAGTATATGGGGGCGCGGCTATGGCTACACCTTC.